The 5 T cell receptor beta chains reported below all come from one sample, sequenced in a study of graft-versus-host responses after intestinal transplantation. The table came from immunoSEQ multiplex PCR; TCRdb's copy has only in-frame clones and leaves some out. This sample carries 100,000 or so clones, around 93% of them seen once, and the ten largest clones take 1.1%. For these TCRs, the target antigens are not known. The sequences come from unstimulated CD8+ T cells sorted from spleen or lymph node cells, collected before transplant. These receptors were obtained from a human donor who was the organ donor for an intestinal transplant.

This chain links TRBV15 with TRBJ2-7; 9 bases fit TRBD1. Losses at the gene ends were 1 base for V and 4 bases for J; bases not matched to a gene: 8. CDR1 and CDR2 (germline): LNHNV, YYDKDF (reference sequence). CDR3 length: 16 amino acids. In DNA, the CDR3 is TGTGCCACCAGCAGAGGTTCGACAGGGGGTGGGTACGAGCAGTACTTC. Protein: CATSRGSTGGGYEQYF.

The chain recombines TRBV6-6 with TRBJ2-7; 7 bases are a match to TRBD2. Unmatched junction bases numbered 12, after V lost 0 bases and J lost 7 bases. Germline assignment: CDR1 MNHNY and CDR2 SVGAGI (reference sequence). There are 16 residues in the CDR3. The CDR3 DNA is TGTGCCAGCAGTTACTCGACGGGAGGTGTCTCGGGGGAGCAGTACTTC. Its protein is CASSYSTGGVSGEQYF.

On this clone itself: At one of its ends the junction is not consistent with the germline gene, which may arise from a read error. This chain connects TRBV9 to TRBJ2-1; the match to TRBD2 covers 12 bases. Germline V gene data show CDR1 as SGDLS and CDR2 as YYNGEE. The CDR3 totals 17 residues. Here the CDR3 reads CASSEATSGRSPNGQFF. CDR3 sequence (DNA): TGTGCCAGCAGCGAAGCAACTAGCGGGAGGTCTCCCAATGGGCAGTTCTTC.

This chain joins TRBV28 and TRBJ2-1; 9 nucleotides align to TRBD2. Germline V lookup: CDR1 MDHEN, CDR2 SYDVKM. The CDR3 is made up of 16 amino acids. V dropped 0 bases and J dropped 8; count of bases not matched to a gene: 8. The CDR3 sequence: CASSLWLQAGGDEQFF. DNA for the CDR3: TGTGCCAGCAGTTTATGGCTTCAGGCGGGAGGGGATGAGCAGTTCTTC.

Notes on this clone: Germline and junction disagree at one end, which may indicate a read error. The genes are TRBV7-7 and TRBJ2-7; the match to TRBD1 covers 7 bases. Germline V gene sequence: CDR1 SSHAT, CDR2 FNYEAQ (reference sequence). The CDR3 runs to 15 residues. The DNA of the CDR3 is TGTGCTAGCAGCCCCTCGACAGGGTTACCCTACGAGCAGTACTTC. It yields the protein CASSPSTGLPYEQYF. The full variable domain, its missing parts supplied by reference TRBV7-7 and TRBJ2-7, is GAGVSQSPRYKVTKRGQDVTLRCDPISSHATLYWYQQALGQGPEFLTYFNYEAQPDKSGLPSDRFSAERPEGSISTLTIQRTEQRDSAMYRCASSPSTGLPYEQYFGPGTRLTVT.